These 2 T cell receptor beta chains were all obtained from the same sample, sequenced in a study of molecular identifiers for immune sequencing clone quantification. MiXCR was run by TCRdb on the PCR reads, yielding one entry per CDR3 protein. The repertoire holds 70,000 to 95,000 distinct CDR3 sequences, with around 20% as singletons. The sequenced sample consisted of naive CD8+ T cells from blood, with Jurkat cell RNA spiked in. Indicated subset: FACS-sorted CD8+CD4-CCR7+CD45RA+ naive T cells. These TCRs come from a human donor in good health. Some libraries in this study had Jurkat cell RNA spiked in.

Of note for this clonotype: A read error is possible here, since a much larger clone lies one base away. The chain employs TRBV14 and TRBJ2-7, with 11 bases matching TRBD1. In germline, CDR1 is SGHDN, CDR2 FVKESK. This CDR3 spans 14 amino acids. The CDR3, as DNA: TGTGCCAGCAGCCTTGGGACAGGGGGTTACGTGCAGTACTTC. Residues: CASSLGTGGYVQYF. Combining the CDR3 with reference TRBV14 and TRBJ2-7 gives the whole variable domain EAGVTQFPSHSVIEKGQTVTLRCDPISGHDNLYWYRRVMGKEIKFLLHFVKESKQDESGMPNNRFLAERTGGTYSTLKVQPAELEDSGVYFCASSLGTGGYVQYFGPGTRLTVT.

This clonotype was found many times. The chain recombines TRBV4-1 with TRBJ1-1, with D unclear. This CDR3 spans 16 amino acids. Germline CDR1 and CDR2: MGHRA and YSYEKL. V gave up 3 bases and J gave up 3 bases, with 17 bases separating them. CDR3 protein: CASSHSIGWPDTEAFF. The CDR3, as DNA: TGCGCCAGCAGCCACTCAATAGGTTGGCCGGACACTGAAGCTTTCTTT.